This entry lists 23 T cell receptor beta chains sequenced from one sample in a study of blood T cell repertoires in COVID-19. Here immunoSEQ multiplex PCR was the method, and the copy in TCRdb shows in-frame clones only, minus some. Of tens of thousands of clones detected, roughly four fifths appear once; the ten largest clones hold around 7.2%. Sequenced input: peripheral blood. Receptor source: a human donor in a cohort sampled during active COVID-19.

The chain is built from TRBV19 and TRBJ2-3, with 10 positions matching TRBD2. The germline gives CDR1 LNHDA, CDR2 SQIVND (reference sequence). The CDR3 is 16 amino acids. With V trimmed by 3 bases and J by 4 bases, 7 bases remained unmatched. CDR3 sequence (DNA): TGTGCCAGTAGTATCTCTAGCGGGGGAGGTGCAGATACGCAGTATTTT. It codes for CASSISSGGGADTQYF.

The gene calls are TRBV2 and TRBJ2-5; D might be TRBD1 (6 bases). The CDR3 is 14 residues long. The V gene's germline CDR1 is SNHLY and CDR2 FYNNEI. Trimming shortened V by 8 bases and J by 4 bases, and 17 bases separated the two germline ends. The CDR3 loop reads CASGPGASRETQYF. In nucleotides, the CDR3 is TGTGCCAGCGGGCCAGGGGCTTCTAGAGAGACCCAGTACTTC.

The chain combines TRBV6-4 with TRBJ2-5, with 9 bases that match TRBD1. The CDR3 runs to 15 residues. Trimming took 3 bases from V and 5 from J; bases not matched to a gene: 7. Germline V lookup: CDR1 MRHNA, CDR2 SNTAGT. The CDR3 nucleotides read TGTGCCAGCAGTGAAGGACAGGGGTTGGCGGAGACCCAGTACTTC. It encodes CASSEGQGLAETQYF.

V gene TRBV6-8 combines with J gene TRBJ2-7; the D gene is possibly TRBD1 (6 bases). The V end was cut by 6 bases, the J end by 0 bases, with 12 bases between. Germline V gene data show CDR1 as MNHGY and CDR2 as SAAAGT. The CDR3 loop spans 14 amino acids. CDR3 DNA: TGTGCCAGCAGGGGGGACATAAGCTCCTACGAGCAGTACTTC. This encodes CASRGDISSYEQYF.

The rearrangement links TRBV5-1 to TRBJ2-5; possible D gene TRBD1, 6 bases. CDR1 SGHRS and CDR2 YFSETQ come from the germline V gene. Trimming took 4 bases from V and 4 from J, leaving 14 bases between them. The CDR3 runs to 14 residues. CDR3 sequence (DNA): TGCGCCAGCAGCGGAACAGGGAAAGCAGAGACCCAGTACTTC. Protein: CASSGTGKAETQYF.

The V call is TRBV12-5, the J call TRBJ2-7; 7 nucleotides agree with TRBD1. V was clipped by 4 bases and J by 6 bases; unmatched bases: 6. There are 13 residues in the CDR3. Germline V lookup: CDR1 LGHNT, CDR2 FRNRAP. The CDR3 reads CASGSLQGSEQYF. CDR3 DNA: TGTGCTAGTGGTTCGCTACAGGGGTCCGAGCAGTACTTC.

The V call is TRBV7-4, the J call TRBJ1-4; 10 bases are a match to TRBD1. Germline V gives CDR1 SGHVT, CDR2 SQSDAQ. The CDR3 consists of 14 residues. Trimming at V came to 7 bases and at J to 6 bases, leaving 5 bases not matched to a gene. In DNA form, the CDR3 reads TGTGCCAGCACCCACGGGACAGGGGATGAAAAACTGTTTTTT. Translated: CASTHGTGDEKLFF.

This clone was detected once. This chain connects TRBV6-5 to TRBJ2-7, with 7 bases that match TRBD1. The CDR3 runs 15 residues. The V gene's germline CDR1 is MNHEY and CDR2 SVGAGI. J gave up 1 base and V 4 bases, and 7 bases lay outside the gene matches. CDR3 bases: TGTGCCAGCAGTTCCCCGTTGACAGGGTCCTACGAGCAGTACTTC. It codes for CASSSPLTGSYEQYF.

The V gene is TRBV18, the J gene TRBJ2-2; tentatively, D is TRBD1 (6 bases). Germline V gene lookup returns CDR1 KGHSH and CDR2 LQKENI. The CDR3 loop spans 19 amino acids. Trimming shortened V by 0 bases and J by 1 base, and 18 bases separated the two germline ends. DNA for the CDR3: TGTGCCAGCTCACCACCTCCCTCCGGGGCAGGGGTGAACACCGGGGAGCTGTTTTTT. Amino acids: CASSPPPSGAGVNTGELFF.

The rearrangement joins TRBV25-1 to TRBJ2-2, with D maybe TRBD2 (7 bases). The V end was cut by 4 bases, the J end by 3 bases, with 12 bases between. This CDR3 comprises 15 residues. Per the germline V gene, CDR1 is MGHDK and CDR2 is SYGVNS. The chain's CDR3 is CASSVGGLYTGELFF. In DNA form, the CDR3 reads TGTGCCAGCAGTGTGGGGGGGCTTTACACCGGGGAGCTGTTTTTT.

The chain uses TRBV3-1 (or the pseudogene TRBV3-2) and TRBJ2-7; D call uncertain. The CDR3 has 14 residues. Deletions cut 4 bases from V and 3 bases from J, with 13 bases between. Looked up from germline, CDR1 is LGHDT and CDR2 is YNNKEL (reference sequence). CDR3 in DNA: TGTGCCAGCAGCCCGAGGTCTACAAGCTACGAGCAGTACTTC. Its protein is CASSPRSTSYEQYF.

CDR3 loop: CASSYGQDYGYTF. CDR3 DNA sequence: TGTGCCAGCAGTTACGGCCAGGACTATGGCTACACCTTC. The rearrangement uses TRBV6-2 or TRBV6-3 and TRBJ1-2; no clear D. Per germline, CDR1 MNHEY and CDR2 SVGEGT. The CDR3 is 13 residues long. V lost 2 bases and J lost 3, with 7 bases in between.

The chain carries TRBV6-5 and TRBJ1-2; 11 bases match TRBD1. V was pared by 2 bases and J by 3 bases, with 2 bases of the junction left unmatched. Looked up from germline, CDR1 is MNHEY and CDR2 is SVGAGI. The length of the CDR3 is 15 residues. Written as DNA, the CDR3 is TGTGCCAGCAGTTACGGGGACAGGGGGTACTATGGCTACACCTTC. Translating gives CASSYGDRGYYGYTF.

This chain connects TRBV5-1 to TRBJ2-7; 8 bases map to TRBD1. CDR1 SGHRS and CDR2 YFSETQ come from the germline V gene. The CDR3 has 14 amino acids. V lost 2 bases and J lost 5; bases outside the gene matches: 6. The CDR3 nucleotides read TGCGCCAGCAGCTTTACCGGACAGGGCCACGAGCAGTACTTC. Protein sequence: CASSFTGQGHEQYF.

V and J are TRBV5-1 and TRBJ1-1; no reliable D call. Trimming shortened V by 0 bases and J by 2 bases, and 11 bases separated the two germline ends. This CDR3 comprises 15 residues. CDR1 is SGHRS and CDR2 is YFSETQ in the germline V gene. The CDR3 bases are TGCGCCAGCAGCTTGGGCGGGAGAGGTAACACTGAAGCTTTCTTT. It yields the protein CASSLGGRGNTEAFF.

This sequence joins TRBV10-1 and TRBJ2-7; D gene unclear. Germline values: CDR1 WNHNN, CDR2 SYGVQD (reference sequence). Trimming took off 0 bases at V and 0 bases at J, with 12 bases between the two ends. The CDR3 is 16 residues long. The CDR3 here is CASSESLSLCSYEQYF. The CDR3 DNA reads TGCGCCAGCAGTGAGTCTCTCAGTCTCTGCTCCTACGAGCAGTACTTC.

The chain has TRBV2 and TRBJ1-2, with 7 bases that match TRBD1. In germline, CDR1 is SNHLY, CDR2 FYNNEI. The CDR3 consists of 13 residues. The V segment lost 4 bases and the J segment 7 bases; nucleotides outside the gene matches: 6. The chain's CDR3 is CASSVTGAGGYTF. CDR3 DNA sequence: TGTGCCAGCAGTGTTACAGGGGCGGGTGGCTACACCTTC.

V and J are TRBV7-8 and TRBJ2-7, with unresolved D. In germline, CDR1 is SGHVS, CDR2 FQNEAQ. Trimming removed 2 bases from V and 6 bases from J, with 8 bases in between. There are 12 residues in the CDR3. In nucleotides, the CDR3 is TGTGCCAGCAGCTTAAGTGCGTTCGAGCAGTACTTC. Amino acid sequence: CASSLSAFEQYF. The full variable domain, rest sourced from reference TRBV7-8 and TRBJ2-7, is GAGVSQSPRYKVAKRGQDVALRCDPISGHVSLFWYQQALGQGPEFLTYFQNEAQLDKSGLPSDRFFAERPEGSVSTLKIQRTQQEDSAVYLCASSLSAFEQYFGPGTRLTVT.

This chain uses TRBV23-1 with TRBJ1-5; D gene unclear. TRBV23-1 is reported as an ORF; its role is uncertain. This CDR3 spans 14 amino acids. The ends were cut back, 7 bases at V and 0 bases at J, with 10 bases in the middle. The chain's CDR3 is CASINRGSNQPQHF. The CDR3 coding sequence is TGCGCCAGCATCAACCGAGGTAGCAATCAGCCCCAGCATTTT.

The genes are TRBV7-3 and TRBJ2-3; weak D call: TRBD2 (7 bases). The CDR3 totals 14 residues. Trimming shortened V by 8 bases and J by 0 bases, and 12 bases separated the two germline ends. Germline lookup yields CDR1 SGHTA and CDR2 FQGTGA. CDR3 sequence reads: CASGRGGSTDTQYF. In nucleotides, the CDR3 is TGTGCCAGCGGTAGGGGGGGTAGCACAGATACGCAGTATTTT.

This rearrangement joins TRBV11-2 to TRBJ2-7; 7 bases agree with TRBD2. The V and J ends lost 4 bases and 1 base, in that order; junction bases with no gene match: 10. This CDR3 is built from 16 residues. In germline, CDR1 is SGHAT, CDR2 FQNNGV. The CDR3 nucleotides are TGTGCCAGCAGCTCAAATATTTGGGGGGGTTCCTACGAGCAGTACTTC. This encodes CASSSNIWGGSYEQYF.

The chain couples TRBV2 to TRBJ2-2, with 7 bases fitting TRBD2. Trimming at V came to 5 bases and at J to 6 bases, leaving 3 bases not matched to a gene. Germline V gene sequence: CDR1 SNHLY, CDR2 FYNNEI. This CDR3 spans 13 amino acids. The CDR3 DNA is TGTGCCAGCAGTACGGGAGGACCCGGGGAGCTGTTTTTT. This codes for CASSTGGPGELFF.

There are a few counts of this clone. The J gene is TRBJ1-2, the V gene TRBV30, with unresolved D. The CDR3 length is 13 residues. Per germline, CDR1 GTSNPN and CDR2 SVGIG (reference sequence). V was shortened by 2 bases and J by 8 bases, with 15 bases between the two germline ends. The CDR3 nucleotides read TGTGCCTGGAGTACCACCCGGGAGGGCGGCTACACCTTC. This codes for CAWSTTREGGYTF.